Below are 9 T cell receptor beta chains sequenced from a single sample in a study of blood T cell repertoires in COVID-19. Using immunoSEQ multiplex PCR, the repertoire was profiled, and TCRdb retains in-frame clones only, with some absent. The table shows 25,000 or so clones, with about nine tenths occurring only once. The specimen sequenced was peripheral blood. The receptors come from a woman of 80 years or more with active or convalescent COVID-19.

The chain couples TRBV6-2 or TRBV6-3 to TRBJ1-1; D is uncertain. Per germline, CDR1 MNHEY and CDR2 SVGEGT. There are 16 residues in the CDR3. Trimming shortened V by 2 bases and J by 6 bases, and 19 bases separated the two germline ends. The CDR3 coding sequence is TGTGCCAGCAGTTACCGTCGGTCTTCAACGAGGCCTGAAGCTTTCTTT. Translated: CASSYRRSSTRPEAFF.

The chain employs TRBV7-2 and TRBJ2-1; 9 nucleotides match TRBD2. The germline CDR1 and CDR2 sequences are SGHTA and FQGNSA. The CDR3 is 15 residues long. The junction had 3 bases not matched to a gene; V was cut back by 1 base and J by 5 bases. The CDR3 DNA is TGTGCCAGCAGCTTAGTAGCGGGGGCCAACAATGAGCAGTTCTTC. Amino acid sequence: CASSLVAGANNEQFF.

This chain joins TRBV28 and TRBJ1-2, with a weak D call TRBD1 (5 bases). Per germline, CDR1 MDHEN and CDR2 SYDVKM. Trimming left V 6 bases short and J 4 bases short, with 12 bases between. The CDR3 has 13 residues. The CDR3 spells CASSSGWAYGYTF. The CDR3 DNA reads TGTGCCAGCAGCTCAGGGTGGGCCTATGGCTACACCTTC.

The rearrangement joins TRBV5-4 to TRBJ1-2; D is unclear. The CDR3 has 13 residues. CDR1 SGHNT and CDR2 YYREEE come from the germline V gene (reference sequence). V lost 0 bases and J 8 bases, leaving 11 bases between the germline ends. In nucleotides, the CDR3 is TGTGCCAGCAGCTTGGTGACTACGGGGGGCTACACCTTC. This encodes CASSLVTTGGYTF.

The chain couples TRBV5-6 to TRBJ2-7; TRBD2 matches at 11 bases. J was trimmed by 4 bases and V by 4 bases; bases with no gene match: 4. Germline V CDR1 and CDR2: SGHDT, YYEEEE. This CDR3 region has 14 residues. The CDR3 spells CASSPTSGSYEQYF. For the CDR3, the DNA is TGTGCCAGCAGCCCCACTAGCGGGAGTTACGAGCAGTACTTC.

This clone was detected once. The chain is built from TRBV7-9 and TRBJ2-5; 12 nucleotides align to TRBD2. CDR1 is SEHNR and CDR2 is FQNEAQ in the germline V gene (reference sequence). V trimming: 5 bases; J trimming: 5 bases; junction bases outside the gene matches: 15. There are 18 residues in the CDR3. Written as DNA, the CDR3 is TGTGCCAGCAGCCCCGCACGTGGACTAGCGGGACCCGAGGAGACCCAGTACTTC. This encodes CASSPARGLAGPEETQYF.

This clone has a handful of counts. CDR3: CASSFTPAHSTDTQYF. DNA of the CDR3: TGTGCCAGCTCCTTTACCCCAGCGCATAGCACAGATACGCAGTATTTT. The chain employs TRBV18 and TRBJ2-3, with D uncertain. CDR3 length equals 16 residues. Germline V gene sequence: CDR1 KGHSH, CDR2 LQKENI. V was trimmed by 6 bases and J by 0 bases, leaving 16 bases between them.

The DNA for the CDR3 is TGTGCCAGCAGTCCCCCCCCTGTCGGGGAGCAGTACTTC. This gives the protein CASSPPPVGEQYF. The chain joins TRBV28 to TRBJ2-7; D not certain. Trimming shortened V by 5 bases and J by 7 bases, and 15 bases separated the two germline ends. In germline, CDR1 is MDHEN, CDR2 SYDVKM. The CDR3 consists of 13 residues. The complete variable domain, with remaining parts taken from reference TRBV28 and TRBJ2-7, reads DVKVTQSSRYLVKRTGEKVFLECVQDMDHENMFWYRQDPGLGLRLIYFSYDVKMKEKGDIPEGYSVSREKKERFSLILESASTNQTSMYLCASSPPPVGEQYFGPGTRLTVT.

The V gene is TRBV11-2, the J gene TRBJ2-5; 7 nucleotides agree with TRBD1. With V trimmed by 4 bases and J by 5 bases, 10 bases remained unmatched. There are 15 residues in the CDR3. Germline V gene data show CDR1 as SGHAT and CDR2 as FQNNGV. CDR3 residues: CASSSQRTGVETQYF. The DNA of the CDR3 is TGTGCCAGCAGCTCGCAAAGAACAGGGGTTGAGACCCAGTACTTC.